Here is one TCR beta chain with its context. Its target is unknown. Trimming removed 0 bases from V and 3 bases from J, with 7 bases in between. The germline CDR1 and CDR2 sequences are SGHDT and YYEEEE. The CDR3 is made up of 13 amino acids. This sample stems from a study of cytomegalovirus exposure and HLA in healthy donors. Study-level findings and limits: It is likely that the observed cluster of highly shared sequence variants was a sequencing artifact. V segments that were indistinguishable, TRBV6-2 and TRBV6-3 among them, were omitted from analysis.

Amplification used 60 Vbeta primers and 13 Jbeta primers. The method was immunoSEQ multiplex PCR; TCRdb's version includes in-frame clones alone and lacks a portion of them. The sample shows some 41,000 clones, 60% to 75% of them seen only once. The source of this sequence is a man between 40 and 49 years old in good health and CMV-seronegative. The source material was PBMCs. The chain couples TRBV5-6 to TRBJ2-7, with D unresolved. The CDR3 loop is CASSLGNYYEQYF. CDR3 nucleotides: TGTGCCAGCAGCTTGGGGAACTACTACGAGCAGTACTTC.